A single sample gave rise to the 2 T cell receptor beta chains below, sequenced in a study of radiotherapy plus CTLA-4 blockade in lung cancer. Profiling relied on immunoSEQ multiplex PCR, and the TCRdb table lists in-frame clones only, not all of them. The data contain about 100,000 clones, 80% to 90% of them seen just once; the ten biggest clones take up 0.65% to 1%. The sequencing used peripheral blood, collected from a patient treated with radiotherapy plus ipilimumab. The receptors were sampled from a human donor with non-small cell lung cancer who had stable disease on radiotherapy plus ipilimumab.

The chain links TRBV2 to TRBJ2-1; D not certain. The germline V and J ends were trimmed by 8 bases and 4 bases, with 6 bases remaining between them. The CDR3 extends over 11 amino acids. CDR1 and CDR2 (germline): SNHLY, FYNNEI. CDR3 in amino acids: CASVGYNEQFF. The CDR3 bases are TGTGCCAGCGTGGGTTACAATGAGCAGTTCTTC.

The V and J genes are TRBV30 and TRBJ2-7, with D perhaps matching TRBD1 (6 bases). The CDR3 sequence is 15 residues long. Germline V CDR1 and CDR2: GTSNPN, SVGIG (reference sequence). V was pared by 2 bases and J by 3 bases, with 17 bases between. The CDR3 region is CAWSMRGRTVYEQYF. The CDR3 nucleotides are TGTGCCTGGAGTATGAGGGGAAGGACAGTCTACGAGCAGTACTTC.